This section outlines one TCR beta chain sequence together with its context. Its antigen is unidentified. Other DNA sequences in this sample translate to the same CDR3. The data were taken from a study of shared clonotypes between healthy human individuals. Study-wide results and caveats: The researchers took only blood, and tissue repertoires probably look different.

Generated by immunoSEQ multiplex PCR, the TCRdb table keeps only in-frame clones and is missing some. The sample has roughly 500,000 clones, approximately 95% seen once. This CDR3 has 12 amino acids. V shed 6 bases and J shed 0 bases, with 4 bases lying between them. Germline CDR1 reads MNHNS; CDR2 reads SASEGT. Sequencing input: naive CD4+ T cells sorted from blood. As to subset: CD45RA+ positively selected. The TCR sequence derives from a woman aged 25-40 years in good health. This chain connects TRBV6-1 to TRBJ2-3; D not resolved. CDR3: CASRPSTDTQYF. The CDR3, as DNA: TGTGCCAGCAGACCCAGCACAGATACGCAGTATTTT.